The entry below gives a single T cell receptor (beta chain) sequence along with its context. Its antigen is as yet unknown. Germline and junction disagree at one end, which may indicate a read error. By flow cytometry, patients selected for sequencing had shown an expansion of CD8+CD57+ cells. The template used for profiling TCR beta VDJ and CDR3 was genomic DNA. One entry per CDR3 protein results from TCRdb running MiXCR on the reads. This table has around 150,000 distinct CDR3 sequences, 40% to 60% appearing once. These data come from a study of CD8+CD57+ T cells in acquired aplastic anemia. General study points: Patients and controls turned out to have roughly 30 CD8+ CDR3 sequences in common.

The CDR3 covers 16 residues. Germline CDR1 and CDR2: SGHVS and FNYEAQ. Material for sequencing was sorted CD4+, CD8+, or CD8+CD57+ T cells (not recorded which) from PBMCs. The clonotype originates from a human donor with aplastic anemia. This chain links TRBV7-6 with TRBJ2-3, with 12 bases identical to TRBD2. CDR3 sequence reads: CACSPVGLAGTDTQYF. CDR3 in DNA: TGTGCCTGCAGCCCAGTGGGACTAGCGGGCACAGATACGCAGTATTTC.